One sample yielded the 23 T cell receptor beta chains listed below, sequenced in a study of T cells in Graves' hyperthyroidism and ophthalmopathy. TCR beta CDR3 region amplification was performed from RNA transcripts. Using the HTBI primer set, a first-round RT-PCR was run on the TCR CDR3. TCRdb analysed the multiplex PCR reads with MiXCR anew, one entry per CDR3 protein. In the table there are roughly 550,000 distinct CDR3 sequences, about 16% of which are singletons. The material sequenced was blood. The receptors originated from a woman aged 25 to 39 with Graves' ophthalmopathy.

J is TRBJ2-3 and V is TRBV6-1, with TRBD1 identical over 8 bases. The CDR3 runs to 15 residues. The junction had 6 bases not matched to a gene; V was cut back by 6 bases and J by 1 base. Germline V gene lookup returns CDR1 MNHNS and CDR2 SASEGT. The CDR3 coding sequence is TGTGCCAGCAGCCAGGACAGGGCCCGCACAGATACGCAGTATTTT. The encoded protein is CASSQDRARTDTQYF.

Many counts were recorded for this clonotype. CDR3 residues: CASSSEGTSFYEQYF. For the CDR3, the DNA is TGTGCCAGCAGCTCCGAAGGGACTAGCTTCTACGAGCAGTACTTC. The chain links TRBV5-6 to TRBJ2-7; TRBD2 aligns across 9 bases. This CDR3 comprises 15 residues. Germline values: CDR1 SGHDT, CDR2 YYEEEE. With 3 bases clipped from V and 3 bases from J, the junction kept 7 bases outside the gene matches.

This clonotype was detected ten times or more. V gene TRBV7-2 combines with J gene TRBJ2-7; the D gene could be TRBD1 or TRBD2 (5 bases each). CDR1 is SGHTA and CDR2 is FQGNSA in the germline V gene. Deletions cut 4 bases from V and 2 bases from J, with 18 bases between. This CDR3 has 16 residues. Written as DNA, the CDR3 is TGTGCCAGCAGCTCGGGGCTCGGCGGATATACCTACGAGCAGTACTTC. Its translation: CASSSGLGGYTYEQYF. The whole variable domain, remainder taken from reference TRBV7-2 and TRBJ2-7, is GAGVSQSPSNKVTEKGKDVELRCDPISGHTALYWYRQSLGQGLEFLIYFQGNSAPDKSGLPSDRFSAERTGGSVSTLTIQRTQQEDSAVYLCASSSGLGGYTYEQYFGPGTRLTVT.

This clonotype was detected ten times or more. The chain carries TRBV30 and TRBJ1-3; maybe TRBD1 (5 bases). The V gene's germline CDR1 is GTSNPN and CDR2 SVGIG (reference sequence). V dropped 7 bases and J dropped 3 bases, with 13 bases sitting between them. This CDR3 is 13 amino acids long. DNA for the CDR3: TGTGCCTCCCAGGGAATAGGTGGAAACACCATATATTTT. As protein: CASQGIGGNTIYF.

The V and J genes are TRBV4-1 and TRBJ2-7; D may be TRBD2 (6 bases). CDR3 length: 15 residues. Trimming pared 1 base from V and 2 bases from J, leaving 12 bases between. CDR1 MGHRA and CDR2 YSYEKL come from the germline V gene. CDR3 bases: TGCGCCAGCAGCCAAGGAGGGACTCGAGCCTACGAGCAGTACTTC. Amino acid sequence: CASSQGGTRAYEQYF.

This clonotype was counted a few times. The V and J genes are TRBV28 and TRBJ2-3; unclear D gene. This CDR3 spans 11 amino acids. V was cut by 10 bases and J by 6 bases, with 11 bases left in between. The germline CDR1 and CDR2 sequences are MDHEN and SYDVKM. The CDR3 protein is CANPHRDTQYF. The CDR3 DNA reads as TGTGCCAATCCCCATAGGGATACGCAGTATTTT.

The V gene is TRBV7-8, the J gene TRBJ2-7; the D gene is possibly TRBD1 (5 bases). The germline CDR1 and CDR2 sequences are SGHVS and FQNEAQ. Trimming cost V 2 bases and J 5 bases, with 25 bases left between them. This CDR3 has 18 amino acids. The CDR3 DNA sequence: TGTGCCAGCAGCTTATCCGATCAAAAACAGGAATCTGGCCACGAGCAGTACTTC. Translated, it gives CASSLSDQKQESGHEQYF.

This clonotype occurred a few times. In DNA, the CDR3 is TGCAGTGCTGAAACGACTAGCGGACAAGAGACCCAGTACTTC. Protein sequence: CSAETTSGQETQYF. V usage is TRBV20-1 and J usage is TRBJ2-5; the match to TRBD2 covers 9 bases. Germline V lookup: CDR1 DFQATT, CDR2 SNEGSKA (reference sequence). Trimming cost V 5 bases and J 2 bases; bases outside gene matches: 6. CDR3 length: 14 residues.

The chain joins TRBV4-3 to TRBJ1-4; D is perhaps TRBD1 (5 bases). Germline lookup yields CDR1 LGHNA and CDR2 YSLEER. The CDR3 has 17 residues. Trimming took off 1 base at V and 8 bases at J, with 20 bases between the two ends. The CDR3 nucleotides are TGCGCCAGCAGCCAAGTCCGGCTTCGGGGGGTTCACGAAAAACTGTTTTTT. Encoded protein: CASSQVRLRGVHEKLFF.

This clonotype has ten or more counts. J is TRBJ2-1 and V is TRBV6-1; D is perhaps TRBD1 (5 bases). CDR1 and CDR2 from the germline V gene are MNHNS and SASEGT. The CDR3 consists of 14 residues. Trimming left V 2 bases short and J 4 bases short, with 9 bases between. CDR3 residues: CASSENGAYNEQFF. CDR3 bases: TGTGCCAGCAGTGAAAATGGGGCTTACAATGAGCAGTTCTTC.

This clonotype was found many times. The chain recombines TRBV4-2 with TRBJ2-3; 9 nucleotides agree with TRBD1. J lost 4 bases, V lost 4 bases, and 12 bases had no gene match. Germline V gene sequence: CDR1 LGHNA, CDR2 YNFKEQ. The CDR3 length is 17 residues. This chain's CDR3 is CASSREMGQGGADTQYF. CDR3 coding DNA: TGTGCCAGCAGCCGCGAAATGGGACAGGGAGGCGCAGATACGCAGTATTTT.

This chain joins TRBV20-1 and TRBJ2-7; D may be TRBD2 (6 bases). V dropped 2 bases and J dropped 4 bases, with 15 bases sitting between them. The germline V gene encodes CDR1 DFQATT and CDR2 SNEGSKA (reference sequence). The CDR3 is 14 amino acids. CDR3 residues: CSARRRDPGYEQYF. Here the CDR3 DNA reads TGCAGTGCTAGACGGCGGGACCCGGGGTACGAGCAGTACTTC.

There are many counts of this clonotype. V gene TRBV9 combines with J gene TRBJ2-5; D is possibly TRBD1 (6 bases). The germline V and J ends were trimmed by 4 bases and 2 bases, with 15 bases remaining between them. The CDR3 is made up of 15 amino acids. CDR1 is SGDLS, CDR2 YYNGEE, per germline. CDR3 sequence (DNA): TGTGCCAGCAGCTTGGGGCCAGGGGTACAAGAGACCCAGTACTTC. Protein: CASSLGPGVQETQYF. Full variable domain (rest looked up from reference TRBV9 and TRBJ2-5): DSGVTQTPKHLITATGQRVTLRCSPRSGDLSVYWYQQSLDQGLQFLIQYYNGEERAKGNILERFSAQQFPDLHSELNLSSLELGDSALYFCASSLGPGVQETQYFGPGTRLLVL.

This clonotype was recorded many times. The CDR3 DNA follows: TGTGCCAGCAGTTTATTTACAGGGACCGGGGAGCTGTTTTTT. As protein: CASSLFTGTGELFF. The rearrangement joins TRBV28 to TRBJ2-2; D possibly corresponds to TRBD1 (6 bases). This CDR3 is built from 14 residues. V lost 1 base and J lost 5, with 8 bases in between. CDR1 is MDHEN and CDR2 is SYDVKM in the germline V gene.

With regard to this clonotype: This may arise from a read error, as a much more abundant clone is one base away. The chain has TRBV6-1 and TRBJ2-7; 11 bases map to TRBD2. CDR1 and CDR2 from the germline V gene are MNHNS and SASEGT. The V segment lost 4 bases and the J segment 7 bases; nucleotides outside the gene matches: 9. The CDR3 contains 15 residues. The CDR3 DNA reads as TGTGCCAGCAGTGGGGGGACTAGCGGCTACAATGAGCAGTACTTC. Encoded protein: CASSGGTSGYNEQYF.

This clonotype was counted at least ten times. The CDR3 DNA is TGTGCCAGCTCACCAGACGGGGGAACAGGGTCCTACGAGCAGTACTTC. This codes for CASSPDGGTGSYEQYF. The chain is built from TRBV18 and TRBJ2-7; D might be TRBD1 or TRBD2, each matching 6 bases. Trimming shortened V by 2 bases and J by 1 base, and 15 bases separated the two germline ends. There are 16 residues in the CDR3. Germline V gene lookup returns CDR1 KGHSH and CDR2 LQKENI. Combining the CDR3 with reference TRBV18 and TRBJ2-7 gives the whole variable domain NAGVMQNPRHLVRRRGQEARLRCSPMKGHSHVYWYRQLPEEGLKFMVYLQKENIIDESGMPKERFSAEFPKEGPSILRIQQVVRGDSAAYFCASSPDGGTGSYEQYFGPGTRLTVT.

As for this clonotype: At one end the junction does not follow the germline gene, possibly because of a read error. CDR3 in DNA: TGTGCCAACAGTTCCCGACAGGGCCAGTATTCACCCCTCCACTTT. This codes for CANSSRQGQYSPLHF. The chain uses TRBV27 and TRBJ1-6; 7 bases align to TRBD1. CDR3 length: 15 amino acids. Germline V gene lookup returns CDR1 MNHEY and CDR2 SMNVEV (reference sequence).

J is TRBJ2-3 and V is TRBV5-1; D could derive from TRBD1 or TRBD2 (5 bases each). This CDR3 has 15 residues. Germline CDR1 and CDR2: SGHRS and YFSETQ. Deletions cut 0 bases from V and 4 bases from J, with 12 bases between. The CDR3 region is CASSLGDHSSDTQYF. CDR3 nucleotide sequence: TGCGCCAGCAGCTTGGGGGACCACTCATCAGATACGCAGTATTTT.

The CDR3 region has the DNA TGTGCCAGCAGCACTCACTTCTACGAGCAGTACTTC. Translation gives CASSTHFYEQYF. The gene calls are TRBV11-2 and TRBJ2-7, with no clear D. Deletions cut 5 bases from V and 3 bases from J, with 8 bases between. From germline, CDR1 is SGHAT and CDR2 FQNNGV. The CDR3 is made up of 12 amino acids.

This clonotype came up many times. CDR3 bases: TGTGCCAGCAGCTTAGGCGGAAACATTCAGTACTTC. Residues: CASSLGGNIQYF. This chain joins TRBV7-2 and TRBJ2-4; unclear D gene. V gave up 1 base and J gave up 6 bases, with 4 bases separating them. Germline V lookup: CDR1 SGHTA, CDR2 FQGNSA. CDR3 length: 12 amino acids.

The CDR3 DNA reads as TGTGCCAGCAGCTTGGGACAGGGAGGCATTCAGTACTTC. It translates to CASSLGQGGIQYF. V is TRBV11-3 and J is TRBJ2-4; 9 bases fit TRBD1. The CDR3 sequence is 13 residues long. Unmatched junction bases numbered 3, after V lost 3 bases and J lost 9 bases. CDR1 is SGHNT and CDR2 is YENEEA in the germline V gene.

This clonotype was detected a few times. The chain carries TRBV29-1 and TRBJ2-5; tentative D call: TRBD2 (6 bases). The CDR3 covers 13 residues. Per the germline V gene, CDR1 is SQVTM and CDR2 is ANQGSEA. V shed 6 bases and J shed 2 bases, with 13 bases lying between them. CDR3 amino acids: CSVRDFRQETQYF. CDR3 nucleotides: TGCAGCGTGAGGGACTTTAGGCAAGAGACCCAGTACTTC.

CDR3 DNA sequence: TGTGCCAGTTCACCTCTGGCTAGCAGTCATACGCAGTATTTT. Its protein is CASSPLASSHTQYF. V is TRBV19 and J is TRBJ2-3, with D perhaps TRBD2 (5 bases). V lost 8 bases to trimming and J lost 7 bases, with 19 bases between them. Germline V gene lookup returns CDR1 LNHDA and CDR2 SQIVND (reference sequence). CDR3 length: 14 residues.